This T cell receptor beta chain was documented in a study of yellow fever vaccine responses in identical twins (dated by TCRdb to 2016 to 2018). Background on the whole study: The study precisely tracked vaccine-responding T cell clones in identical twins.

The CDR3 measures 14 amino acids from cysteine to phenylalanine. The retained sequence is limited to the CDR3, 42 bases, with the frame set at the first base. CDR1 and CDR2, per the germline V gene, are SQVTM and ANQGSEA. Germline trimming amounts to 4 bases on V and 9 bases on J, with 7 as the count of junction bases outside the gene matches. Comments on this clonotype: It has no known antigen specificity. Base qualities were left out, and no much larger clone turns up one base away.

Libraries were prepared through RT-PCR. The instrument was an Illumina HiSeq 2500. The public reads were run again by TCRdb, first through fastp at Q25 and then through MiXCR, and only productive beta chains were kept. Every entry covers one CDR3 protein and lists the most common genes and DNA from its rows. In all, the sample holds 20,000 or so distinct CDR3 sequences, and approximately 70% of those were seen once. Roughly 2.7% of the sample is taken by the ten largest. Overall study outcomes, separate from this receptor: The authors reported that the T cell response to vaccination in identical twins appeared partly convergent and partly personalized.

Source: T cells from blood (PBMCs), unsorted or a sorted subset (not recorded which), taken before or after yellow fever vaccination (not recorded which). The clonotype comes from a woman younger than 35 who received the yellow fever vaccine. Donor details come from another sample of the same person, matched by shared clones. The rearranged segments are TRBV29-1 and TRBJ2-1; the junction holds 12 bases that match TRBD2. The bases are TGCAGCGTTGGGGAACGACTAGCGGGAGCTGAGCAGTTCTTC. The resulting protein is CSVGERLAGAEQFF.